The TCR beta chain under discussion was sequenced for a study of beta chain features in type 1 diabetes. The CDR3 length is 15 residues. The germline V gene encodes CDR1 SGHRS and CDR2 YFSETQ. Germline trimming cut 2 bases from V and 4 bases from J; bases unmatched to any gene: 6. The entirety of the isolated RNA underwent reverse transcription, so expressed TCRB transcripts were sequenced. Assay: immunoSEQ multiplex PCR; the TCRdb copy retains only in-frame clones and omits some. The data hold under 20,000 clones, with 69% observed a single time. In regard to this clone: What it binds is unknown.

Purity exceeding 95% was reached by all sorted populations. Study-level results: The study found moderately but significantly shorter TCRB CDR3s in all four CD4+ subsets of Type 1 diabetes patients.

The sample taken for sequencing was Tregs from blood. The chain has TRBV5-1 and TRBJ2-3, with 8 bases that match TRBD2. This clonotype originated in a man aged 25 to 40 with type 1 diabetes. CDR3 nucleotide sequence: TGCGCCAGCAGCTTATCGGGGGGGGACGCAGATACGCAGTATTTT. Its translation: CASSLSGGDADTQYF.